The 8 T cell receptor beta chains below all came from one sample that was sequenced in a study of blood T cells in healthy people across ages. Then a second PCR, running roughly 6 to 11 cycles, was carried out with a sample-barcoded 5' primer and a J-beta primer mix. Using its own MiXCR run on the 5' RACE reads, TCRdb lists one record per CDR3 protein. The sample includes about 1.1 million distinct CDR3 sequences, around two fifths of them seen just once. Sequenced material: blood. All receptors come from a man aged 18 to 29 in good health.

The gene calls are TRBV7-6 and TRBJ2-3; tentatively, D is TRBD2 (5 bases). CDR3 length: 13 amino acids. Per the germline V gene, CDR1 is SGHVS and CDR2 is FNYEAQ. The V end was cut by 1 base, the J end by 9 bases, with 11 bases between. DNA for the CDR3: TGTGCCAGCAGCTTAGGGCGTGGAGGCACGCAGTATTTT. Protein: CASSLGRGGTQYF.

This clonotype was counted between two and nine times. An end of the junction differs from the germline gene, which may be a read error. CDR3 coding DNA: TGCGCCAGCAGCACGGCCGGGACAGGGGTGAAAACTGAAGCTTTCTTT. This gives the protein CASSTAGTGVKTEAFF. J is TRBJ1-1 and V is TRBV5-1; 10 bases are a match to TRBD1. CDR1 and CDR2 from the germline V gene are SGHRS and YFSETQ. This CDR3 spans 16 amino acids.

The chain employs TRBV6-2 or TRBV6-3 and TRBJ2-7, with D hard to call. V shed 2 bases and J shed 2 bases, with 7 bases lying between them. The CDR3 is made up of 13 amino acids. Germline CDR1 is MNHEY and CDR2 is SVGEGT. This CDR3 is CASSYLSTYEQYF. CDR3 coding DNA: TGTGCCAGCAGTTACCTGAGTACCTACGAGCAGTACTTC.

This clonotype was seen only a few times. The rearrangement joins TRBV11-2 to TRBJ2-3; D possibly corresponds to TRBD2 (7 bases). The CDR3 spans 15 residues. Germline V lookup: CDR1 SGHAT, CDR2 FQNNGV. V was pared by 0 bases and J by 6 bases, with 13 bases between. CDR3 nucleotides: TGTGCCAGCAGCTTAGATCGGGGGGCCCTGGATACGCAGTATTTT. Its translation: CASSLDRGALDTQYF. Drawing the rest from reference TRBV11-2 and TRBJ2-3, the complete variable domain is EAGVAQSPRYKIIEKRQSVAFWCNPISGHATLYWYQQILGQGPKLLIQFQNNGVVDDSQLPKDRFSAERLKGVDSTLKIQPAKLEDSAVYLCASSLDRGALDTQYFGPGTRLTVL.

The chain employs TRBV5-6 and TRBJ1-2; D is unresolved. This CDR3 spans 14 amino acids. Germline V gene data show CDR1 as SGHDT and CDR2 as YYEEEE. The V end lost 1 base, the J end lost 8 bases, and 15 bases lay between the germline ends. The CDR3 DNA sequence: TGTGCCAGCAGCTTGTTATCCTCGGTTTCGGGCTACACCTTC. This sequence encodes CASSLLSSVSGYTF.

This clonotype was found a few times. This chain connects TRBV12-3 or TRBV12-4 to TRBJ1-4; 10 bases line up with TRBD1. The CDR3 contains 17 residues. V was pared by 3 bases and J by 6 bases, with 10 bases of the junction left unmatched. The CDR3 region is CASSLGQGNAGDEKLFF. CDR3 nucleotides: TGTGCCAGCAGTTTGGGACAGGGGAATGCGGGGGATGAAAAACTGTTTTTT.

A word on this clonotype: This sequence may be a read error, since a much larger clone differs from it by one base. The chain links TRBV15 to TRBJ2-1, with 9 positions matching TRBD1. Looked up from germline, CDR1 is LNHNV and CDR2 is YYDKDF (reference sequence). CDR3 length: 15 amino acids. The CDR3: CAASKDRGLNNEQFF. Here the CDR3 DNA reads TGTGCCGCCAGCAAGGACAGGGGACTAAACAATGAGCAGTTCTTC.

The chain has TRBV20-1 and TRBJ1-6, with D unclear. The V gene's germline CDR1 is DFQATT and CDR2 SNEGSKA (reference sequence). CDR3 length: 13 residues. Trimming removed 8 bases at V and 8 bases at J, with 16 bases between. This CDR3 reads CSTVLDRDSPLHF. The CDR3 bases are TGCAGTACAGTACTAGATCGTGATTCACCCCTCCACTTT.